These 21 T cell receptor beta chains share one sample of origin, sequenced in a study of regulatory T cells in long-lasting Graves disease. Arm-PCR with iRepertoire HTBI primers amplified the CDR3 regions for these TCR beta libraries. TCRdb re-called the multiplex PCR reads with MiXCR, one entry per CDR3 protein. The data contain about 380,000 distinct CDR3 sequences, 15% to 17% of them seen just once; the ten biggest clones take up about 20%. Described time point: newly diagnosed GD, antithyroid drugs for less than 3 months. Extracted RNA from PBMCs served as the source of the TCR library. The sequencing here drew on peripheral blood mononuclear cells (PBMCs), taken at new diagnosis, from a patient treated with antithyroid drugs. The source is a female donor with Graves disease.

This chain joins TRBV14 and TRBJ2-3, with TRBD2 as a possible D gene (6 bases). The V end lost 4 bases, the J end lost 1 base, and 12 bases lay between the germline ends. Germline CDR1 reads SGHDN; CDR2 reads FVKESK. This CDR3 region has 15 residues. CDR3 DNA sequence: TGTGCCAGCAGCCGGCGGGGATTTGGCACAGATACGCAGTATTTT. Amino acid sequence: CASSRRGFGTDTQYF.

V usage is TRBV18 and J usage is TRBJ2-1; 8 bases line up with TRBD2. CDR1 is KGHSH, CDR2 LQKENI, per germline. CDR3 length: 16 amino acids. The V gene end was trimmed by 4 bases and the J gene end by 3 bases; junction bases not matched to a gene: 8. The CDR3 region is CASSQGAGAGYNEQFF. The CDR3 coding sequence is TGTGCCAGCTCACAAGGAGCGGGAGCGGGCTACAATGAGCAGTTCTTC.

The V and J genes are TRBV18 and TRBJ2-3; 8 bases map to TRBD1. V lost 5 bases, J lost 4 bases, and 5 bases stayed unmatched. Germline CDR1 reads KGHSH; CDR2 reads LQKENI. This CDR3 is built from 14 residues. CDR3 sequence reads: CASSSGTGADTQYF. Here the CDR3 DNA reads TGTGCCAGCTCATCAGGGACAGGCGCAGATACGCAGTATTTT.

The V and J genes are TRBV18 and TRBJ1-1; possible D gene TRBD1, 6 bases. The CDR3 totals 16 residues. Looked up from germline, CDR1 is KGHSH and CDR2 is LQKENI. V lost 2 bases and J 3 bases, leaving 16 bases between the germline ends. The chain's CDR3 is CASSPSEGVTDTEAFF. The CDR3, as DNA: TGTGCCAGCTCACCAAGCGAGGGGGTAACGGACACTGAAGCTTTCTTT.

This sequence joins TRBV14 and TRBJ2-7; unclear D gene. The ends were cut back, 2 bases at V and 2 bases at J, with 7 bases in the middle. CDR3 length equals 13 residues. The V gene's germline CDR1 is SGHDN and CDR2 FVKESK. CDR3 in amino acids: CASSQIGPYEQYF. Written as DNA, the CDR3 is TGTGCCAGCAGCCAAATTGGACCCTACGAGCAGTACTTC.

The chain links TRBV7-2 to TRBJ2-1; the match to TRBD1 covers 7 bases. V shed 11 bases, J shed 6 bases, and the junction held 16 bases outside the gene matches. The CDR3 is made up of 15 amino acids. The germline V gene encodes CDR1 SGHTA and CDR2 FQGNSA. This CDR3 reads CACSGDGTARNEQFF. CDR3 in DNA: TGTGCCTGCTCTGGGGACGGGACAGCCCGCAATGAGCAGTTCTTC.

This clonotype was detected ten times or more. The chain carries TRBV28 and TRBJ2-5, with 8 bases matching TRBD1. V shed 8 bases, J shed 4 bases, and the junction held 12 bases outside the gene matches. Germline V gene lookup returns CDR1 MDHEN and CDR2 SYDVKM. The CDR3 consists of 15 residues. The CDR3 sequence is CASSNGQGSSETQYF. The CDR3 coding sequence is TGTGCCAGCTCAAATGGACAGGGCTCATCAGAGACCCAGTACTTC.

CDR3 sequence reads: CSAKTGGGSPLHF. The CDR3 bases are TGCAGTGCCAAGACAGGGGGCGGTTCACCCCTCCACTTT. The genes are TRBV20-1 and TRBJ1-6; 10 bases agree with TRBD1. The CDR3 consists of 13 residues. CDR1 is DFQATT and CDR2 is SNEGSKA in the germline V gene (reference sequence). J was trimmed by 9 bases and V by 6 bases; bases with no gene match: 5.

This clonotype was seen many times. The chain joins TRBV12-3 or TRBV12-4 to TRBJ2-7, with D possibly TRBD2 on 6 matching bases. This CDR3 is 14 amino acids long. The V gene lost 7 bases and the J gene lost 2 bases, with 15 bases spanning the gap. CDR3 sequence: CASTITAGTYEQYF. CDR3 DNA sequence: TGTGCCAGCACCATTACGGCGGGAACCTACGAGCAGTACTTC.

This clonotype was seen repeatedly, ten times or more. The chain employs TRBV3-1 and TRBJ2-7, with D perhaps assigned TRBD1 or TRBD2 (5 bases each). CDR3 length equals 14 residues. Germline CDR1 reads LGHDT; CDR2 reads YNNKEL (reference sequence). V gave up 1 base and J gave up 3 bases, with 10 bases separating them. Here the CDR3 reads CASSQGDGYYEQYF. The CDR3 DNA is TGTGCCAGCAGCCAAGGGGACGGGTACTACGAGCAGTACTTC.

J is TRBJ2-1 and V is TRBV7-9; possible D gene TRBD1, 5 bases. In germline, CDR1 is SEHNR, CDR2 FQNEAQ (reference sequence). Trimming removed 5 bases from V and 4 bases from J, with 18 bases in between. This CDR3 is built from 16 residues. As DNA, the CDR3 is TGTGCCAGCAGCCCCAGCTCGACAGAAATATACAATGAGCAGTTCTTC. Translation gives CASSPSSTEIYNEQFF.

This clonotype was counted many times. In DNA form, the CDR3 reads TGCGCCAGCAGCTCCGGACAGGAGAAACCGTATTTT. Translated, it gives CASSSGQEKPYF. The chain combines TRBV5-1 with TRBJ2-3, with 7 bases identical to TRBD1. This CDR3 comprises 12 residues. Per the germline V gene, CDR1 is SGHRS and CDR2 is YFSETQ. Trimming at V came to 3 bases and at J to 14 bases, leaving 9 bases not matched to a gene.

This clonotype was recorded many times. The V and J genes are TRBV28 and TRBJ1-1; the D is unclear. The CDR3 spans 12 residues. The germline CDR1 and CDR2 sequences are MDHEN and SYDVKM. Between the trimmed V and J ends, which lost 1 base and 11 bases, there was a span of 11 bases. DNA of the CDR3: TGTGCCAGCAGTTTATATACTACTGCTGCTTTCTTT. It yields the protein CASSLYTTAAFF. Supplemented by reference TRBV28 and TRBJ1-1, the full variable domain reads DVKVTQSSRYLVKRTGEKVFLECVQDMDHENMFWYRQDPGLGLRLIYFSYDVKMKEKGDIPEGYSVSREKKERFSLILESASTNQTSMYLCASSLYTTAAFFGQGTRLTVV.

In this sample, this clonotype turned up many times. Written as DNA, the CDR3 is TGTGCCAGCAGTTGGGGACAGGGGAAGGGCGAGGAGCAGTACTTC. It is translated as CASSWGQGKGEEQYF. The V gene is TRBV6-2 or TRBV6-3, the J gene TRBJ2-7, with 10 bases aligning to TRBD1. The CDR3 covers 15 residues. CDR1 is MNHEY and CDR2 is SVGEGT in the germline V gene. V lost 4 bases and J lost 7; bases outside the gene matches: 10.

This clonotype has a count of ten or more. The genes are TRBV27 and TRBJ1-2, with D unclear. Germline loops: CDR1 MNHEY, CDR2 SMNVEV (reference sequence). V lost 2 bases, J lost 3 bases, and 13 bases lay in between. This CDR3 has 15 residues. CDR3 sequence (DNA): TGTGCCAGCAGTTTACGAGGACGCCGGCACTATGGCTACACCTTC. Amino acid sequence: CASSLRGRRHYGYTF.

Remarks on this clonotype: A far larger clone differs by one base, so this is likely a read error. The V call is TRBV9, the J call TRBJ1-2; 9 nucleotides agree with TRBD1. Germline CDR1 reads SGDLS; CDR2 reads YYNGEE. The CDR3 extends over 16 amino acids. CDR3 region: CAGSPTTGTGHYGYTF. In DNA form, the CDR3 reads TGTGCCGGCAGCCCTACTACCGGGACAGGGCACTATGGCTACACCTTC.

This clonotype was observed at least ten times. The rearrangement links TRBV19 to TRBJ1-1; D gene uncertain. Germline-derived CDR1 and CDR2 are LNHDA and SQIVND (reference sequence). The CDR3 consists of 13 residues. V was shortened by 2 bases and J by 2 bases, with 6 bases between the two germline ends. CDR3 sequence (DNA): TGTGCCAGTAGTATAATCCGAAACACTGAAGCTTTCTTT. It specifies CASSIIRNTEAFF.

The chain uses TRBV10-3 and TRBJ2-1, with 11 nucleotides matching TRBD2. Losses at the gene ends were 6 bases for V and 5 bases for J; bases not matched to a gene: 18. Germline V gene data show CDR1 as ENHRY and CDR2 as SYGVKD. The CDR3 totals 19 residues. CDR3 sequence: CAISPTNRVAGGTNNEQFF. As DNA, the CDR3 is TGTGCCATCAGCCCCACAAACAGGGTAGCGGGGGGGACCAACAATGAGCAGTTCTTC.

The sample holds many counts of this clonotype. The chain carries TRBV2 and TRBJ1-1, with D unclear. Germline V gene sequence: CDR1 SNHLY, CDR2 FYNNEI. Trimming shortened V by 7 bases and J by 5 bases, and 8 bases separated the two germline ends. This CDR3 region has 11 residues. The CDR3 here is CASMAGTEAFF. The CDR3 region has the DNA TGTGCCAGCATGGCGGGTACTGAAGCTTTCTTT.

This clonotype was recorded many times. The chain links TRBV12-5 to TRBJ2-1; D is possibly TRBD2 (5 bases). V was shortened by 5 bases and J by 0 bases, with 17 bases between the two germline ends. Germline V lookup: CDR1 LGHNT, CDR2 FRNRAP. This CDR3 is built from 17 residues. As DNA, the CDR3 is TGTGCTAGTGGTCCCATGCGGACTTATAGCTCCTACAATGAGCAGTTCTTC. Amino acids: CASGPMRTYSSYNEQFF.

CDR3 nucleotide sequence: TGTGCCAGCAGCGATGGGACAGGGAAGGAGGAGACCCAGTACTTC. Its protein is CASSDGTGKEETQYF. The chain employs TRBV9 and TRBJ2-5, with TRBD1 identical over 9 bases. Trimming removed 3 bases from V and 5 bases from J; junction bases left unmatched: 8. Germline-derived CDR1 and CDR2 are SGDLS and YYNGEE. The CDR3 loop spans 15 amino acids.